This passage covers 7 T cell receptor beta chains from one sample sequenced in a study of response to subunit inactivated influenza vaccine. TCRdb redid the calling of the RT-PCR reads with MiXCR, one entry per CDR3 protein. Of about 500,000 distinct CDR3 sequences listed, approximately 15% were seen once; the top ten hold over 2.5%. Sequences were derived from CD4+ T cells sorted from PBMCs, sampled roughly 24 months after vaccination. The source of these receptors is a man between 50 and 69 years old who received an inactivated influenza vaccine.

V is TRBV3-1 and J is TRBJ2-5; D is ambiguous. The V end lost 0 bases, the J end lost 2 bases, and 10 bases lay between the germline ends. CDR1 and CDR2 (germline): LGHDT, YNNKEL (reference sequence). This CDR3 spans 15 amino acids. The CDR3, as DNA: TGTGCCAGCAGCCAAGATCTGGCAGTACAAGAGACCCAGTACTTC. Translation gives CASSQDLAVQETQYF.

The V call is TRBV10-3, the J call TRBJ2-3, with 9 bases that match TRBD2. With 10 bases clipped from V and 2 bases from J, the junction kept 4 bases outside the gene matches. This CDR3 has 13 amino acids. Germline lookup yields CDR1 ENHRY and CDR2 SYGVKD. CDR3 loop: CASGREATDTQYF. As DNA, the CDR3 is TGTGCCAGCGGGAGGGAAGCCACAGATACGCAGTATTTT.

The V and J genes are TRBV20-1 and TRBJ2-7; D possibly uses TRBD1 or TRBD2 (7 bases each). The germline V and J ends were trimmed by 0 bases and 5 bases, with 20 bases remaining between them. Germline V lookup: CDR1 DFQATT, CDR2 SNEGSKA (reference sequence). The CDR3 length is 16 residues. Here the CDR3 DNA reads TGCAGTGCTAGAGACTTAACGACAGGGACTAATCACGAGCAGTACTTC. Protein sequence: CSARDLTTGTNHEQYF.

This clonotype was recorded at least ten times. The chain employs TRBV6-1 and TRBJ2-1; 7 bases are shared with TRBD2. Trimming took 5 bases from V and 1 from J; bases not matched to a gene: 5. CDR3 length: 15 amino acids. Germline lookup yields CDR1 MNHNS and CDR2 SASEGT. CDR3 protein: CASSQTSPSYNEQFF. The CDR3 nucleotides read TGTGCCAGCAGTCAGACTAGCCCTTCCTACAATGAGCAGTTCTTC.

This clonotype has more than one count but fewer than ten. The gene calls are TRBV28 and TRBJ2-4; D is perhaps TRBD1 or TRBD2 (6 bases each). Trimming left V 1 base short and J 7 bases short, with 11 bases between. The CDR3 covers 14 residues. In germline, CDR1 is MDHEN, CDR2 SYDVKM. The CDR3 region is CASSLFRRGNIQYF. The CDR3 DNA is TGTGCCAGCAGTTTATTTCGGAGGGGGAACATTCAGTACTTC. The variable domain in full, completed from reference TRBV28 and TRBJ2-4, reads DVKVTQSSRYLVKRTGEKVFLECVQDMDHENMFWYRQDPGLGLRLIYFSYDVKMKEKGDIPEGYSVSREKKERFSLILESASTNQTSMYLCASSLFRRGNIQYFGAGTRLSVL.

The sample holds a few counts of this clonotype. The chain carries TRBV4-2 and TRBJ1-5; D is ambiguous. Trimming took off 1 base at V and 1 base at J, with 8 bases between the two ends. The CDR3 loop spans 15 amino acids. Germline-derived CDR1 and CDR2 are LGHNA and YNFKEQ. For the CDR3, the DNA is TGTGCCAGCAGCCAAGTCTACGGCAGCAATCAGCCCCAGCATTTT. Translating gives CASSQVYGSNQPQHF.

The CDR3 DNA follows: TGTGCCAGCAGCGTAGGTCCTCCGAGGAGCTCTGGAAACACCATATATTTT. This gives the protein CASSVGPPRSSGNTIYF. The genes are TRBV9 and TRBJ1-3, with no clear D. This CDR3 spans 17 amino acids. Germline V gives CDR1 SGDLS, CDR2 YYNGEE. V was pared by 0 bases and J by 0 bases, with 13 bases between. The full variable domain, with the rest looked up from reference TRBV9 and TRBJ1-3, is DSGVTQTPKHLITATGQRVTLRCSPRSGDLSVYWYQQSLDQGLQFLIQYYNGEERAKGNILERFSAQQFPDLHSELNLSSLELGDSALYFCASSVGPPRSSGNTIYFGEGSWLTVV.